This is a list of T cell receptor beta chains from one sample in a study of blood T cell repertoires in COVID-19. The method was immunoSEQ multiplex PCR; TCRdb's version includes in-frame clones alone and lacks a portion of them. The data contain tens of thousands of clones, over 70% of them singletons. The sequenced sample was peripheral blood. These receptors came from a man older than 75 with active COVID-19. CDR3s include the opening cysteine and the closing phenylalanine or tryptophan. The order of the fields is D gene, J gene, V gene, clone size, CDR3 DNA, CDR3 protein. The D gene is left open where the match is weak. For some rows the clone size is stated as once, few or many, or as a class when expanded; others skip it.

d_gene: TRBD2
j_gene: TRBJ2-1
v_gene: TRBV29-1
abundance: .
CDR3nt: TGCAGTGGGAGGGAGGGATACAATGAGCAGTTCTTC
CDR3aa: CSGREGYNEQFF

d_gene: TRBD2
j_gene: TRBJ2-2
v_gene: TRBV4-3
abundance: .
CDR3nt: TGCGCCAGCAGCCAAGAGGCACTAGCGGGGCCCGGGGAGCTGTTTTTT
CDR3aa: CASSQEALAGPGELFF

d_gene: .
j_gene: TRBJ2-5
v_gene: TRBV5-6
abundance: .
CDR3nt: TGTGCCAGCAGCCCGCAGGGGGGCGAGACCCAGTACTTC
CDR3aa: CASSPQGGETQYF

d_gene: TRBD1
j_gene: TRBJ2-7
v_gene: TRBV4-1
abundance: .
CDR3nt: TGCGCCAGCAGCACCCGGACAGGCGATGAACGCGAGCAGTACTTC
CDR3aa: CASSTRTGDEREQYF

d_gene: TRBD2
j_gene: TRBJ2-3
v_gene: TRBV12-3/TRBV12-4
abundance: .
CDR3nt: TGTGCCAGCAGGCCCCCAGCGGGGGGTACGCAGTATTTT
CDR3aa: CASRPPAGGTQYF

d_gene: .
j_gene: TRBJ1-6
v_gene: TRBV3-1/TRBV3-2
abundance: .
CDR3nt: TGTGCCAGCAGCCAAGATCCTAGAGAGTCACCCCTCCACTTT
CDR3aa: CASSQDPRESPLHF

d_gene: TRBD1
j_gene: TRBJ1-2
v_gene: TRBV15
abundance: .
CDR3nt: TGTGCCACCCGGGGGACAGGCCGAAACTATGGCTACACCTTC
CDR3aa: CATRGTGRNYGYTF

d_gene: TRBD2
j_gene: TRBJ2-7
v_gene: TRBV30
abundance: .
CDR3nt: TGTGCCTGGAGTCCCCCCCGTCGGGAGGGGGACGAGCAGTACTTC
CDR3aa: CAWSPPRREGDEQYF

d_gene: .
j_gene: TRBJ1-1
v_gene: TRBV28
abundance: .
CDR3nt: TGTGCCAGCAGGAGACGACCGCAGCGCGCTGAAGCTTTCTTT
CDR3aa: CASRRRPQRAEAFF

d_gene: .
j_gene: TRBJ2-3
v_gene: TRBV5-6
abundance: .
CDR3nt: TGTGCCAGCAACTCCTGGGGTGGCAGGGTGAGTCATACGCAGTATTTT
CDR3aa: CASNSWGGRVSHTQYF

d_gene: TRBD2
j_gene: TRBJ2-5
v_gene: TRBV28
abundance: .
CDR3nt: TGTGCCAGCAGTTTAAGGCTAGCGGGAGTTCAGACCCAGTACTTC
CDR3aa: CASSLRLAGVQTQYF

d_gene: .
j_gene: TRBJ2-3
v_gene: TRBV5-4
abundance: once
CDR3nt: TGTGCCAGCAGTTGGGGAGGGGGGGATACGCAGTATTTT
CDR3aa: CASSWGGGDTQYF

d_gene: TRBD1
j_gene: TRBJ2-3
v_gene: TRBV29-1
abundance: .
CDR3nt: TGCAGCGTTGAGGGACAGGCCAGAGGGAGTACGCAGTATTTT
CDR3aa: CSVEGQARGSTQYF

d_gene: TRBD1
j_gene: TRBJ1-1
v_gene: TRBV18
abundance: once
CDR3nt: TGTGCCAGCTCACCCAGGAATACAGGGGAAAACACTGAAGCTTTCTTT
CDR3aa: CASSPRNTGENTEAFF

d_gene: .
j_gene: TRBJ1-1
v_gene: TRBV27
abundance: .
CDR3nt: TGTGCCAGCAGGCGGAGGGATTCTCCTGAAGCTTTCTTT
CDR3aa: CASRRRDSPEAFF

d_gene: .
j_gene: TRBJ2-7
v_gene: TRBV13
abundance: once
CDR3nt: TGTGCCAGCAGCCCGACTAGACGCTACGAGCAGTACTTC
CDR3aa: CASSPTRRYEQYF

d_gene: TRBD1
j_gene: TRBJ2-3
v_gene: TRBV19
abundance: .
CDR3nt: TGTGCCAGTAGTAGCAGGGGGCGGGCAGATACGCAGTATTTT
CDR3aa: CASSSRGRADTQYF

d_gene: .
j_gene: TRBJ1-2
v_gene: TRBV28
abundance: .
CDR3nt: TGTGCCAGCAGTTTAGTGGGGGGGATGGGCTATGGCTACACCTTC
CDR3aa: CASSLVGGMGYGYTF

d_gene: TRBD2
j_gene: TRBJ2-2
v_gene: TRBV6-6
abundance: few
CDR3nt: TGTGCCAGCAGCCCCTTGGGGGGGTTAGGGGAGCTGTTTTTT
CDR3aa: CASSPLGGLGELFF

d_gene: TRBD1
j_gene: TRBJ2-7
v_gene: TRBV3-1/TRBV3-2
abundance: .
CDR3nt: TGTGCCAGCAGCCAAGTAGGGACAGGGCCCTACGAGCAGTACTTC
CDR3aa: CASSQVGTGPYEQYF

d_gene: .
j_gene: TRBJ2-7
v_gene: TRBV27
abundance: .
CDR3nt: TGTGCCAGCAGTTTAGGGGGGGGGCCGTGGACTACCTACGAGCAGTACTTC
CDR3aa: CASSLGGGPWTTYEQYF

d_gene: TRBD1
j_gene: TRBJ1-5
v_gene: TRBV30
abundance: .
CDR3nt: TGTGCCTGGGCCTGGGGTGGGACAGGGGGTGATCAGCCCCAGCATTTT
CDR3aa: CAWAWGGTGGDQPQHF

d_gene: TRBD1
j_gene: TRBJ2-5
v_gene: TRBV19
abundance: .
CDR3nt: TGTGCCAGTGAGCAGTCCGGACAGGGACTCCAAGAGACCCAGTACTTC
CDR3aa: CASEQSGQGLQETQYF

d_gene: TRBD2
j_gene: TRBJ2-1
v_gene: TRBV5-4
abundance: .
CDR3nt: TGTGCCAGCAGCTTGGATTTGACTAGCGGGCCTTACAATGAGCAGTTCTTC
CDR3aa: CASSLDLTSGPYNEQFF

d_gene: TRBD1
j_gene: TRBJ1-6
v_gene: TRBV27
abundance: .
CDR3nt: TGTGAGGTCGGGGGACAGGAGAGCTCCTATAATTCACCCCTCCACTTT
CDR3aa: CEVGGQESSYNSPLHF

d_gene: .
j_gene: TRBJ1-5
v_gene: TRBV19
abundance: .
CDR3nt: TGTGCCAGTAGTCTCTCCTCAGGGGTTATGGGTCAGCCCCAGCATTTT
CDR3aa: CASSLSSGVMGQPQHF

d_gene: TRBD1
j_gene: TRBJ1-5
v_gene: TRBV19
abundance: once
CDR3nt: TGTGCCAGTAGTATTTTATCAGGGGGAAGGAATCAGCCCCAGCATTTT
CDR3aa: CASSILSGGRNQPQHF

d_gene: TRBD2
j_gene: TRBJ2-2
v_gene: TRBV19
abundance: .
CDR3nt: TGTGCCAGTAAGATAGAACTAGCGGGAGCCGGGGAGCTGTTTTTT
CDR3aa: CASKIELAGAGELFF

d_gene: TRBD2
j_gene: TRBJ2-3
v_gene: TRBV7-6
abundance: .
CDR3nt: TGTGCCAGCAGCGTTCTAGCGGGAGGGCCTACAGATACGCAGTATTTT
CDR3aa: CASSVLAGGPTDTQYF

d_gene: TRBD2
j_gene: TRBJ2-2
v_gene: TRBV19
abundance: .
CDR3nt: TGTGCCAGTAGTATGCCCGGGAGGTACCTAAACACCGGGGAGCTGTTTTTT
CDR3aa: CASSMPGRYLNTGELFF

d_gene: .
j_gene: TRBJ1-2
v_gene: TRBV28
abundance: .
CDR3nt: TGTGCCAGCAGCAGTCCCGGGGGGATGAGGGATGGCTACACCTTC
CDR3aa: CASSSPGGMRDGYTF

d_gene: .
j_gene: TRBJ2-1
v_gene: TRBV6-5
abundance: .
CDR3nt: TGTGCCAGCAGTTACTCGAGTCAAAGGGGGGAGCAGTTCTTC
CDR3aa: CASSYSSQRGEQFF

d_gene: .
j_gene: TRBJ2-1
v_gene: TRBV25-1
abundance: .
CDR3nt: TGTGCCAGCAGTAGTTACCCCCGGGACATATACAATGAGCAGTTCTTC
CDR3aa: CASSSYPRDIYNEQFF

d_gene: .
j_gene: TRBJ2-7
v_gene: TRBV6-2/TRBV6-3
abundance: .
CDR3nt: TGTGCCAGCAGTTACAAGGCGGGATCCTACTACGAGCAGTACTTC
CDR3aa: CASSYKAGSYYEQYF

d_gene: TRBD2
j_gene: TRBJ2-2
v_gene: TRBV27
abundance: .
CDR3nt: TGTGCCAGCAGTTTCCGACTAGCTTTTACCCCCGGGGAGCTGTTTTTT
CDR3aa: CASSFRLAFTPGELFF

d_gene: .
j_gene: TRBJ2-7
v_gene: TRBV10-2
abundance: once
CDR3nt: TGCGCCAGCACCGAGGACGCTGGGGTCAGGGATTTCGAGCAGTACTTC
CDR3aa: CASTEDAGVRDFEQYF

d_gene: .
j_gene: TRBJ1-1
v_gene: TRBV5-6
abundance: few
CDR3nt: TGTGCCAGCAGCTTGAGCTCAGGTAGGACTGAAGCTTTCTTT
CDR3aa: CASSLSSGRTEAFF

d_gene: .
j_gene: TRBJ1-1
v_gene: TRBV19
abundance: .
CDR3nt: TGTGCCAGTAGTATAGATCGGGGAACTGAAGCTTTCTTT
CDR3aa: CASSIDRGTEAFF

d_gene: TRBD1
j_gene: TRBJ2-1
v_gene: TRBV5-1
abundance: .
CDR3nt: TGCGCCAGCAGCTTGCGGGGGACAGGGGCCTACAATGAGCAGTTCTTC
CDR3aa: CASSLRGTGAYNEQFF

d_gene: .
j_gene: TRBJ2-5
v_gene: TRBV5-1
abundance: .
CDR3nt: TGCGCCAGCAGCACTGCAGGGGTTCCGGAGACCCAGTACTTC
CDR3aa: CASSTAGVPETQYF

d_gene: TRBD1
j_gene: TRBJ1-1
v_gene: TRBV28
abundance: .
CDR3nt: TGTGCCAGCGGGGCAGGGGGCGCGAGTCCCACTGAAGCTTTCTTT
CDR3aa: CASGAGGASPTEAFF

d_gene: .
j_gene: TRBJ2-7
v_gene: TRBV6-2/TRBV6-3
abundance: .
CDR3nt: TGTGCCAGCAGTTCCCTTCCCTACGAGCAGTACTTC
CDR3aa: CASSSLPYEQYF